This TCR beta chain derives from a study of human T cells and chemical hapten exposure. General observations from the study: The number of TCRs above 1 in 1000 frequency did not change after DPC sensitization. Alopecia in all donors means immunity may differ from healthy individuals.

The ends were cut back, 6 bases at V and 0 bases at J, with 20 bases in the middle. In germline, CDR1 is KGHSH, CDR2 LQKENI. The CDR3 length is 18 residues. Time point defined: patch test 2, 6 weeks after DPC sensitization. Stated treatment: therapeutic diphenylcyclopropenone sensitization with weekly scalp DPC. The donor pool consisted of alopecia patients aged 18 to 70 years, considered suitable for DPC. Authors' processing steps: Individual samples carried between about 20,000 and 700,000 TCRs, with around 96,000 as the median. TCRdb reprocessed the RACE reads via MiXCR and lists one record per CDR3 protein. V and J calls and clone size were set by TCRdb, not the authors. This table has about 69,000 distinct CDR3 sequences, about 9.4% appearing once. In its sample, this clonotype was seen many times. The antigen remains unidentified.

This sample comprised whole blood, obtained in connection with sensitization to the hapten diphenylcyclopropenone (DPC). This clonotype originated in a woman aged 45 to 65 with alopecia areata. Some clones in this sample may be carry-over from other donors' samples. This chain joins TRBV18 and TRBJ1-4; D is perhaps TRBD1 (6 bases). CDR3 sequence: CASSFWGRGDATNEKLFF. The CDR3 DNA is TGTGCCAGCTCTTTCTGGGGGCGCGGAGACGCAACTAATGAAAAACTGTTTTTT.